The 25 T cell receptor beta chains presented below share a single source sample, sequenced in a study of blood T cell repertoires in COVID-19. This table comes from immunoSEQ multiplex PCR, and its TCRdb copy is limited to in-frame clones, with some not included. This repertoire shows fewer than 70,000 clones, 70% to 90% found once; its top ten account for roughly 8.8%. Sequencing was carried out using peripheral blood. The receptors originated from a woman aged 70-85 years with active COVID-19.

This CDR3 is CASRQGVSYEQYF. For the CDR3, the DNA is TGTGCCAGCCGACAGGGGGTGTCCTACGAGCAGTACTTC. The chain couples TRBV6-5 to TRBJ2-7; 9 positions agree with TRBD1. The CDR3 contains 13 residues. After removal of 8 bases from V and 1 base from J, the junction contained 3 bases not matched to a gene. Germline CDR1 reads MNHEY; CDR2 reads SVGAGI.

This chain uses TRBV29-1 with TRBJ1-1; D is uncertain. From germline, CDR1 is SQVTM and CDR2 ANQGSEA. The length of the CDR3 is 12 residues. The CDR3 region is CSSRRKNTEAFF. The CDR3 DNA reads as TGCTCTTCGAGGCGGAAGAACACTGAAGCTTTCTTT.

This chain joins TRBV27 and TRBJ1-2, with D possibly being TRBD1 (5 bases). V was trimmed by 5 bases and J by 4 bases, leaving 11 bases between them. CDR1 and CDR2 from the germline V gene are MNHEY and SMNVEV (reference sequence). The CDR3 runs to 13 residues. The DNA for the CDR3 is TGTGCCAGCAGTCCGGGAGGGACCTATGGCTACACCTTC. This encodes CASSPGGTYGYTF.

The V call is TRBV13, the J call TRBJ1-2; the match to TRBD1 covers 7 bases. From germline, CDR1 is PRHDT and CDR2 FYEKMQ (reference sequence). V lost 3 bases, J lost 2 bases, and 9 bases stayed unmatched. The CDR3 length is 16 residues. CDR3 region: CASSFTGDWGNYGYTF. The CDR3 DNA follows: TGTGCCAGCAGCTTTACAGGGGATTGGGGGAACTATGGCTACACCTTC. Full variable domain (remainder filled in from reference TRBV13 and TRBJ1-2): AAGVIQSPRHLIKEKRETATLKCYPIPRHDTVYWYQQGPGQDPQFLISFYEKMQSDKGSIPDRFSAQQFSDYHSELNMSSLELGDSALYFCASSFTGDWGNYGYTFGSGTRLTVV.

This clone occurred a few times. The genes are TRBV5-1 and TRBJ2-7; 11 positions match TRBD1. The CDR3 has 16 residues. The V and J ends lost 3 bases and 3 bases, in that order; junction bases with no gene match: 8. Germline V lookup: CDR1 SGHRS, CDR2 YFSETQ. CDR3 in DNA: TGCGCCAGCAGCTCCGACCCCGGGACAGGGGGCTACGAGCAGTACTTC. It yields the protein CASSSDPGTGGYEQYF.

The chain has TRBV4-1 and TRBJ1-5, with D possibly TRBD1 on 6 matching bases. V was pared by 0 bases and J by 5 bases, with 14 bases between. Germline CDR1 reads MGHRA; CDR2 reads YSYEKL. The CDR3 loop spans 16 amino acids. As DNA, the CDR3 is TGCGCCAGCAGCCAAGAGTCTATGGACAGAGATCAGCCCCAGCATTTT. Translated: CASSQESMDRDQPQHF.

J is TRBJ1-5 and V is TRBV19, with D perhaps TRBD1 (6 bases). CDR1 LNHDA and CDR2 SQIVND come from the germline V gene (reference sequence). V lost 4 bases and J lost 7, with 17 bases in between. The CDR3 is 15 residues long. This chain's CDR3 is CASSRSGEGGQPQHF. DNA for the CDR3: TGTGCCAGTAGTAGATCAGGGGAAGGCGGGCAGCCCCAGCATTTT.

This clone has a single count. The V and J genes are TRBV19 and TRBJ2-1; 8 bases are a match to TRBD1. This CDR3 has 14 residues. Germline CDR1 reads LNHDA; CDR2 reads SQIVND (reference sequence). Germline trimming cut 3 bases from V and 10 bases from J; bases unmatched to any gene: 8. This chain's CDR3 is CASSIPQGAREQFF. As DNA, the CDR3 is TGTGCCAGTAGTATCCCCCAGGGGGCGCGAGAGCAGTTCTTC.

The chain links TRBV9 to TRBJ2-2; 7 positions agree with TRBD2. This CDR3 region has 14 residues. Germline V gene sequence: CDR1 SGDLS, CDR2 YYNGEE. V shed 10 bases, J shed 9 bases, and the junction held 15 bases outside the gene matches. The CDR3 here is CARAGRLGRRELFF. The CDR3 DNA reads as TGTGCCCGAGCGGGGAGGTTGGGGCGCCGGGAGCTGTTTTTT.

For the CDR3, the DNA is TGTGCCTGGAGCCGGAGGAGCACCGGGGAGCTGTTTTTT. It yields the protein CAWSRRSTGELFF. The gene calls are TRBV30 and TRBJ2-2; D might be TRBD2 (5 bases). Germline CDR1 GTSNPN, CDR2 SVGIG (reference sequence). V lost 3 bases and J lost 4, with 9 bases in between. This CDR3 has 13 residues.

The chain combines TRBV7-3 with TRBJ2-3, with 11 bases identical to TRBD2. J was trimmed by 3 bases and V by 4 bases; bases with no gene match: 6. Germline values: CDR1 SGHTA, CDR2 FQGTGA. This CDR3 region has 16 residues. The DNA of the CDR3 is TGTGCCAGCAGCTGGGGGACTAGCGGAGCAACAGATACGCAGTATTTT. This codes for CASSWGTSGATDTQYF. Filled out from reference TRBV7-3 and TRBJ2-3, the complete variable domain reads GAGVSQTPSNKVTEKGKYVELRCDPISGHTALYWYRQSLGQGPEFLIYFQGTGAADDSGLPNDRFFAVRPEGSVSTLKIQRTERGDSAVYLCASSWGTSGATDTQYFGPGTRLTVL.

This clone was picked up one time. This rearrangement joins TRBV7-2 to TRBJ1-5, with TRBD1 matching over 8 bases. This CDR3 is 14 amino acids long. Germline trimming cut 5 bases from V and 4 bases from J; bases unmatched to any gene: 4. CDR1 SGHTA and CDR2 FQGNSA come from the germline V gene. CDR3 region: CASSLGTGNQPQHF. The CDR3 DNA follows: TGTGCCAGCAGCCTGGGGACAGGAAATCAGCCCCAGCATTTT. Complete variable domain (other parts from reference TRBV7-2 and TRBJ1-5): GAGVSQSPSNKVTEKGKDVELRCDPISGHTALYWYRQSLGQGLEFLIYFQGNSAPDKSGLPSDRFSAERTGGSVSTLTIQRTQQEDSAVYLCASSLGTGNQPQHFGDGTRLSIL.

The genes are TRBV5-1 and TRBJ1-1; possible D gene TRBD1, 5 bases. Germline values: CDR1 SGHRS, CDR2 YFSETQ. This CDR3 comprises 14 residues. Trimming stripped 4 bases from V and 5 bases from J, with 15 bases between. The CDR3 spells CASSATGGRTEAFF. CDR3 DNA sequence: TGCGCCAGCAGCGCAACAGGCGGGAGGACTGAAGCTTTCTTT.

The V gene is TRBV28, the J gene TRBJ2-7; 7 bases are shared with TRBD1. Trimming took 10 bases from V and 3 from J; bases not matched to a gene: 9. This CDR3 comprises 13 residues. Germline V gives CDR1 MDHEN, CDR2 SYDVKM. CDR3 loop: CATERQGVYEQYF. CDR3 sequence (DNA): TGTGCCACCGAGCGGCAGGGGGTCTACGAGCAGTACTTC.

This clone was seen once. The V and J genes are TRBV15 and TRBJ2-4, with 10 bases lining up with TRBD2. V shed 5 bases and J 9 bases; nucleotides not matched to a gene: 16. From germline, CDR1 is LNHNV and CDR2 YYDKDF (reference sequence). The CDR3 extends over 17 amino acids. The CDR3 is CATSSTTAISGRRIQYF. CDR3 nucleotides: TGTGCCACCAGCTCAACAACCGCCATTAGCGGGAGGCGCATTCAGTACTTC.

This chain joins TRBV2 and TRBJ2-1; 10 nucleotides align to TRBD2. The CDR3 has 15 residues. Germline-derived CDR1 and CDR2 are SNHLY and FYNNEI. J was trimmed by 4 bases and V by 5 bases; bases with no gene match: 5. The CDR3 DNA reads as TGTGCCAGCAGTCGCCGACTAGCGGGTTACAATGAGCAGTTCTTC. It translates to CASSRRLAGYNEQFF.

The chain couples TRBV19 to TRBJ2-1; 11 bases map to TRBD1. Germline V gene lookup returns CDR1 LNHDA and CDR2 SQIVND (reference sequence). With 6 bases clipped from V and 7 bases from J, the junction kept 2 bases outside the gene matches. The CDR3 is 13 amino acids. CDR3 nucleotide sequence: TGTGCCAGTAGGTGGGACAGGGGGAATGAGCAGTTCTTC. Translating gives CASRWDRGNEQFF.

V usage is TRBV3-1 (or the pseudogene TRBV3-2) and J usage is TRBJ2-7, with 10 positions matching TRBD1. Germline trimming cut 4 bases from V and 6 bases from J; bases unmatched to any gene: 3. Germline V lookup: CDR1 LGHDT, CDR2 YNNKEL (reference sequence). CDR3 length equals 13 residues. In nucleotides, the CDR3 is TGTGCCAGCAGCCTCGGACAGGGGGGCGAGCAGTACTTC. Translated, it gives CASSLGQGGEQYF.

V and J are TRBV6-5 and TRBJ2-7; the D gene is possibly TRBD1 (5 bases). Trimming stripped 8 bases from V and 0 bases from J, with 14 bases between. The CDR3 loop spans 14 amino acids. Germline CDR1 and CDR2: MNHEY and SVGAGI. The CDR3: CASWSRADSYEQYF. The CDR3 DNA sequence: TGTGCCAGCTGGTCCAGGGCCGACTCCTACGAGCAGTACTTC.

The V gene is TRBV19, the J gene TRBJ2-1; D is unclear. This CDR3 is 16 amino acids long. From germline, CDR1 is LNHDA and CDR2 SQIVND (reference sequence). The V and J ends lost 1 base and 0 bases respectively, with 10 bases between them. CDR3: CASSIALTSSYNEQFF. The CDR3, as DNA: TGTGCCAGTAGTATAGCATTAACGAGCTCCTACAATGAGCAGTTCTTC.

The V call is TRBV15, the J call TRBJ2-7; the match to TRBD1 covers 7 bases. The length of the CDR3 is 14 residues. The germline CDR1 and CDR2 sequences are LNHNV and YYDKDF (reference sequence). J was trimmed by 5 bases and V by 5 bases; bases with no gene match: 9. CDR3 amino acids: CATSRGQFTHEQYF. The CDR3 DNA sequence: TGTGCCACCAGCCGGGGACAGTTCACCCACGAGCAGTACTTC. Full variable domain (remainder filled in from reference TRBV15 and TRBJ2-7): DAMVIQNPRYQVTQFGKPVTLSCSQTLNHNVMYWYQQKSSQAPKLLFHYYDKDFNNEADTPDNFQSRRPNTSFCFLDIRSPGLGDTAMYLCATSRGQFTHEQYFGPGTRLTVT.

This chain links TRBV27 with TRBJ2-1; 12 bases are shared with TRBD1. Trimming removed 9 bases from V and 8 bases from J; junction bases left unmatched: 5. Germline assignment: CDR1 MNHEY and CDR2 SMNVEV (reference sequence). This CDR3 comprises 13 residues. The CDR3 DNA is TGTGCCAGTACGGGACAGGGGGCCGATGAGCAGTTCTTC. Its translation is CASTGQGADEQFF.

The chain joins TRBV6-5 to TRBJ1-4; D remains ambiguous. V lost 4 bases and J 7 bases, leaving 13 bases between the germline ends. The V gene's germline CDR1 is MNHEY and CDR2 SVGAGI. The CDR3 spans 14 residues. The CDR3 sequence: CASSLTPEGEKLFF. In nucleotides, the CDR3 is TGTGCCAGCAGTTTAACACCCGAGGGTGAAAAACTGTTTTTT.

The chain combines TRBV2 with TRBJ1-5; D gene uncertain. Germline CDR1 reads SNHLY; CDR2 reads FYNNEI. Trimming removed 6 bases at V and 2 bases at J, with 17 bases between. CDR3 length equals 16 residues. CDR3 protein: CASSQAGGVGNQPQHF. DNA of the CDR3: TGTGCCAGCAGCCAAGCGGGAGGAGTAGGCAATCAGCCCCAGCATTTT.

The chain carries TRBV5-1 and TRBJ1-5; D gene unclear. V shed 4 bases and J shed 3 bases, with 20 bases lying between them. This CDR3 has 17 residues. Germline V CDR1 and CDR2: SGHRS, YFSETQ. CDR3 sequence: CASSPGRDGELNQPQHF. The DNA of the CDR3 is TGCGCCAGCAGCCCTGGGAGGGATGGGGAGCTCAATCAGCCCCAGCATTTT.